This T cell receptor beta chain was documented in a study of cytomegalovirus exposure and HLA in healthy donors. As for the study in general: In a later analysis, it was reported that the roughly 130 validation repertoires had been produced on the same platform as the roughly 610 repertoires belonging to the first cohort. Whole-study results and caveats: In vitro experiments confirmed that three CMV-associated chains were specific for CMV antigens. It was about 180 TCR beta chains that were listed as cytomegalovirus-associated.

Regarding this clone: The antigen is undetermined.

The CDR3 runs to 20 residues. The germline gives CDR1 MRHNA, CDR2 SNTAGT. Trimming took 9 bases from V and 7 from J, leaving 34 bases between them. Using immunoSEQ multiplex PCR, the repertoire was profiled, and TCRdb retains in-frame clones only, with some absent. The sample lists some 170,000 clones; 80% to 90% were seen once. The donors were in the approximately 130-subject validation cohort; that cohort was separate from the 666-subject first cohort. The clonotype was recovered from a woman younger than 45 in good health and CMV-seronegative. Sequenced material: PBMCs. This chain uses TRBV6-4 with TRBJ1-6, with a weak D call TRBD1 (6 bases). The CDR3 sequence: CASPWGLQRGNIPRNSPLHF. The CDR3 coding sequence is TGTGCCAGTCCCTGGGGGCTACAAAGGGGCAATATTCCGAGGAATTCACCCCTCCACTTT.